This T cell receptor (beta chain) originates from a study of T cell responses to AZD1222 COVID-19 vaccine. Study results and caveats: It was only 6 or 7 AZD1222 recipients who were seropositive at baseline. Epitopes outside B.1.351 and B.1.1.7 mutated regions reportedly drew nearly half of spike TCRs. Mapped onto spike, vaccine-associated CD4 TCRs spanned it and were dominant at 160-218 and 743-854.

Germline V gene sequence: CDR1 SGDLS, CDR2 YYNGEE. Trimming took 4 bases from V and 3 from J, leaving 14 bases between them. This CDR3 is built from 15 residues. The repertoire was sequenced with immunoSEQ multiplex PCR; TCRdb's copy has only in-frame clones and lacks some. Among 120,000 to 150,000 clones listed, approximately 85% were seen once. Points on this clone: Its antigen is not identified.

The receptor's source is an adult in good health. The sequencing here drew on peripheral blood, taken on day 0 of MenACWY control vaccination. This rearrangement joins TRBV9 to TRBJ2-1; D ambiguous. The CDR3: CASSPYLGNYNEQFF. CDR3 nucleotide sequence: TGTGCCAGCAGCCCCTACTTGGGGAACTACAATGAGCAGTTCTTC. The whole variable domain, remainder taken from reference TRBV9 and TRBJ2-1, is DSGVTQTPKHLITATGQRVTLRCSPRSGDLSVYWYQQSLDQGLQFLIQYYNGEERAKGNILERFSAQQFPDLHSELNLSSLELGDSALYFCASSPYLGNYNEQFFGPGTRLTVL.